The 5 T cell receptor beta chains below come from one sample, sequenced in a study of blood T cells in healthy people across ages. The second PCR ran roughly 6 to 11 cycles with a sample-barcoded 5' primer and J-beta primers. TCRdb reprocessed the 5' RACE reads with MiXCR, giving one entry per CDR3 protein. Among around 990,000 distinct CDR3 sequences listed, 35% to 40% were seen once. Sequenced input: blood. These receptors originate from a man aged 18 to 29 in good health.

This clonotype showed up just a few times. V and J are TRBV24-1 and TRBJ2-3; 8 bases map to TRBD2. CDR3 size: 14 residues. Per the germline V gene, CDR1 is KGHDR and CDR2 is SFDVKD. After removal of 9 bases from V and 0 bases from J, the junction contained 4 bases not matched to a gene. CDR3 residues: CATQQRGSTDTQYF. The CDR3 region has the DNA TGTGCCACCCAGCAGCGGGGGAGCACAGATACGCAGTATTTT.

This clonotype occurred many times. This rearrangement joins TRBV12-3 or TRBV12-4 to TRBJ1-1; no clear D. Trimming removed 4 bases from V and 1 base from J, with 4 bases in between. This CDR3 contains 12 residues. The DNA for the CDR3 is TGTGCCAGCAGTTGGGGGAACACTGAAGCTTTCTTT. Encoded protein: CASSWGNTEAFF.

There are a few counts of this clonotype. The rearrangement uses TRBV4-1 and TRBJ2-7; D is unresolved. The CDR3 spans 14 residues. Deletions cut 4 bases from V and 2 bases from J, with 12 bases between. Germline-derived CDR1 and CDR2 are MGHRA and YSYEKL. CDR3 region: CASSPSTDTYEQYF. The CDR3, as DNA: TGCGCCAGCAGCCCTTCGACGGATACCTACGAGCAGTACTTC.

This clonotype has more than one count but fewer than ten. This sequence joins TRBV28 and TRBJ1-1; tentatively, D is TRBD1 (5 bases). The ends were cut back, 8 bases at V and 0 bases at J, with 16 bases in the middle. Germline CDR1 is MDHEN and CDR2 is SYDVKM. The CDR3 has 15 amino acids. The CDR3 spells CASQGGRGMNTEAFF. In DNA form, the CDR3 reads TGTGCCAGCCAAGGAGGAAGGGGTATGAACACTGAAGCTTTCTTT.

The gene calls are TRBV3-1 and TRBJ2-2; 11 bases line up with TRBD2. J lost 1 base, V lost 6 bases, and 7 bases had no gene match. This CDR3 has 17 amino acids. CDR1 LGHDT and CDR2 YNNKEL come from the germline V gene (reference sequence). CDR3 protein: CASRPTGTSGNTGELFF. The CDR3 DNA reads TGTGCCAGCAGGCCCACCGGGACTAGCGGGAACACCGGGGAGCTGTTTTTT.